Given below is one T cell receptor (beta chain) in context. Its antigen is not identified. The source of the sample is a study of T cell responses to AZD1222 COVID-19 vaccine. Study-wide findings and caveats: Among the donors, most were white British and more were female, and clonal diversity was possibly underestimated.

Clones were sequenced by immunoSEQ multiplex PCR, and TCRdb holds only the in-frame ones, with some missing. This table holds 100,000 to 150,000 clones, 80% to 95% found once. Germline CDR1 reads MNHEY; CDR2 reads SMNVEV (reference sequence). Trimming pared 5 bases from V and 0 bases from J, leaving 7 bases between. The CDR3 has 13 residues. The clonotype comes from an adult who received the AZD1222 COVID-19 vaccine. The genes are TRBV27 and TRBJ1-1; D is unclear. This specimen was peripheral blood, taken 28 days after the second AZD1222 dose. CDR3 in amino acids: CASSRRLNTEAFF. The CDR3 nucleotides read TGTGCCAGCAGTCGACGTTTGAACACTGAAGCTTTCTTT.